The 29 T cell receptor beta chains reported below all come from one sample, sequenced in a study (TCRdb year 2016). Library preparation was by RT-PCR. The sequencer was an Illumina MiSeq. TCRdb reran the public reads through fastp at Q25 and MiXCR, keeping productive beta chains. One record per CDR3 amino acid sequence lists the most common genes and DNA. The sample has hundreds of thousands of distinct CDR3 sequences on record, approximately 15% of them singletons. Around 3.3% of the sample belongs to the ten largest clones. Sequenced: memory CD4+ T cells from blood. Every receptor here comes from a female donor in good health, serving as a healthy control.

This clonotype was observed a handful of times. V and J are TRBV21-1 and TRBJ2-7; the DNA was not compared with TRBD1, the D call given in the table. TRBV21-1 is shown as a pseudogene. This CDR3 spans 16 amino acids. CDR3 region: CASSKADRGSAYEQYF. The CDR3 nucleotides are TGTGCCAGCAGCAAAGCAGACCGGGGGTCCGCCTACGAGCAGTACTTC.

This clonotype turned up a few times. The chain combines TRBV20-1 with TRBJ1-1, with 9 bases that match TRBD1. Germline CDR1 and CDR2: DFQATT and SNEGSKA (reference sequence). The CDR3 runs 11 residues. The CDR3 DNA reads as TGCAGGGCCGGACAGGGGTTAGAAGCTTTCTTT. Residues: CRAGQGLEAFF.

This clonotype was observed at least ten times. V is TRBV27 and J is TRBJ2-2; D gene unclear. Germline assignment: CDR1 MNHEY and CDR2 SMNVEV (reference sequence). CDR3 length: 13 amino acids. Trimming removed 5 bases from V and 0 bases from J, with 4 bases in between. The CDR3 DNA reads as TGTGCCAGCAGTCGACCGAACACCGGGGAGCTGTTTTTT. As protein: CASSRPNTGELFF.

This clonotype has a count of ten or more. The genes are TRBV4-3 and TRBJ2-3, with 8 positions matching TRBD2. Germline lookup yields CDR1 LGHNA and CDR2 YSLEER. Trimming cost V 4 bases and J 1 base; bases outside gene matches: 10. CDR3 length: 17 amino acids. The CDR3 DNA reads TGCGCCAGCAGCCTCGAGACGGGAGCGGGGGGCACAGATACGCAGTATTTT. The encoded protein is CASSLETGAGGTDTQYF.

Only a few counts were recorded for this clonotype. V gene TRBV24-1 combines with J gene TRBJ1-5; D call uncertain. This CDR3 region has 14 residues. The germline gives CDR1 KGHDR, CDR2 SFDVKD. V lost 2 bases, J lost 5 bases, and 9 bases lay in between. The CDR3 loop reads CATSDYGSDQPQHF. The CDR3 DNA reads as TGTGCCACCAGTGATTATGGGAGTGATCAGCCCCAGCATTTT.

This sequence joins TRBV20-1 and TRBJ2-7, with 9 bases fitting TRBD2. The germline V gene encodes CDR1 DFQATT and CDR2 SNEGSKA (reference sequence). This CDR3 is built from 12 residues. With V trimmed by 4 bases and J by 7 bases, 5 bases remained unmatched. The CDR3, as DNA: TGCAGTGCTAAGCGGGGGGCTGGTGAGCAGTACTTC. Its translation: CSAKRGAGEQYF.

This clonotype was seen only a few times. The CDR3, as DNA: TGTGCCAGCAGCTTAATTCCAGGGAGCGAAAAACTGTTTTTT. Residues: CASSLIPGSEKLFF. V usage is TRBV7-2 and J usage is TRBJ1-4, with TRBD1 as a possible D gene (5 bases). CDR1 SGHTA and CDR2 FQGNSA come from the germline V gene. This CDR3 has 14 amino acids. V was shortened by 2 bases and J by 8 bases, with 12 bases between the two germline ends.

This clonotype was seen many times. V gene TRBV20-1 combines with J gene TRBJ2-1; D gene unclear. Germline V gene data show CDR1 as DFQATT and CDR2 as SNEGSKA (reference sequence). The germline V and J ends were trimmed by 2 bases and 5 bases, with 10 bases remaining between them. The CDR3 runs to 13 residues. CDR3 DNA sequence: TGCAGTGCTAGAAAATCGGCCGACAATGAGCAGTTCTTC. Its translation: CSARKSADNEQFF.

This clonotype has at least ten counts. CDR3 in amino acids: CSAKLTPDTQYF. CDR3 in DNA: TGCAGCGCCAAATTGACCCCAGATACGCAGTATTTT. The genes are TRBV29-1 and TRBJ2-3; D is unclear. Germline V gives CDR1 SQVTM, CDR2 ANQGSEA. V gave up 7 bases and J gave up 4 bases, with 12 bases separating them. The CDR3 runs 12 residues.

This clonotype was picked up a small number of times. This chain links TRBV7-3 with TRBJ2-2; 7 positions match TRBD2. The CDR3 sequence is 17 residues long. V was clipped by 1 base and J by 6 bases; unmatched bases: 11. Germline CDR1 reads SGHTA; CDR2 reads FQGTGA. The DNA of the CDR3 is TGTGCCAGCAGCTTAAACCCGGGGGGATTAGGGCCCGGGGAGCTGTTTTTT. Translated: CASSLNPGGLGPGELFF. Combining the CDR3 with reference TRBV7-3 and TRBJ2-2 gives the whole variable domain GAGVSQTPSNKVTEKGKYVELRCDPISGHTALYWYRQSLGQGPEFLIYFQGTGAADDSGLPNDRFFAVRPEGSVSTLKIQRTERGDSAVYLCASSLNPGGLGPGELFFGEGSRLTVL.

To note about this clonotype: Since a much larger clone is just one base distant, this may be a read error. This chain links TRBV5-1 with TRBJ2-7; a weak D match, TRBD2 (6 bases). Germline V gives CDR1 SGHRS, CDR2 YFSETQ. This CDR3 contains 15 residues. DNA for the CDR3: TGCGCCAGCGGACCCCCGGGACTTAACTCCTACGAGAAGTACTTC. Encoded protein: CASGPPGLNSYEKYF.

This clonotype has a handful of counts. The CDR3 protein is CAINAGQGAEQYF. CDR3 sequence (DNA): TGTGCCATCAACGCCGGGCAGGGAGCCGAGCAGTACTTC. V and J are TRBV10-3 and TRBJ2-7; D tentatively reads TRBD1 or TRBD2 (5 bases each). Germline values: CDR1 ENHRY, CDR2 SYGVKD. V lost 7 bases and J 6 bases, leaving 16 bases between the germline ends. The CDR3 covers 13 residues.

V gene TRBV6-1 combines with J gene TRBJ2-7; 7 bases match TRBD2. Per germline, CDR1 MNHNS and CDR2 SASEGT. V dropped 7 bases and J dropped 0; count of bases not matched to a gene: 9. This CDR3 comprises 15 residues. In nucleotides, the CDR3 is TGTGCCAGCACAATAGCGGGCACGAACTCCTACGAGCAGTACTTC. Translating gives CASTIAGTNSYEQYF.

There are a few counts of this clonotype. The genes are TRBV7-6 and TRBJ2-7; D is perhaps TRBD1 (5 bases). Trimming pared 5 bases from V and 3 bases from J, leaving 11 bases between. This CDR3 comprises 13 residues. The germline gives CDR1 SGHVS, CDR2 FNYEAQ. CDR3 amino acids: CASSRSTDYEQYF. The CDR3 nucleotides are TGTGCCAGCAGCAGATCGACAGACTACGAGCAGTACTTC.

The CDR3 spells CASSFRGVNTEAFF. CDR3 in DNA: TGTGCCAGCAGTTTCCGGGGAGTGAACACTGAAGCTTTCTTT. The chain recombines TRBV12-3 or TRBV12-4 with TRBJ1-1, with D unresolved. The germline V and J ends were trimmed by 3 bases and 0 bases, with 8 bases remaining between them. The CDR3 is 14 amino acids.

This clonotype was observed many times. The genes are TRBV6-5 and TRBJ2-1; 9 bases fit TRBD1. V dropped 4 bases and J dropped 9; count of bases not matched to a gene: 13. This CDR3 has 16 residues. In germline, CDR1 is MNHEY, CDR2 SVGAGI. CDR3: CASSSMGQGALGEQFF. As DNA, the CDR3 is TGTGCCAGCAGTTCCATGGGACAGGGAGCTTTAGGTGAGCAGTTCTTC.

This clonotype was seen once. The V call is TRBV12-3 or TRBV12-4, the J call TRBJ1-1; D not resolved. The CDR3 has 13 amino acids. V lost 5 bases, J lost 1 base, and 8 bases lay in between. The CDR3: CASSQKKNTEAFF. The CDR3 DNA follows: TGTGCCAGCAGTCAAAAAAAGAACACTGAAGCTTTCTTT.

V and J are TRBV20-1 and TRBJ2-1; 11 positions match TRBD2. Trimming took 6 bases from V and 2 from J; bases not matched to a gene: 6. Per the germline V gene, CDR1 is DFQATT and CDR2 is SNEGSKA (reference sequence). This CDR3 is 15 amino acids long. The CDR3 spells CSAASGRLPYNEQFF. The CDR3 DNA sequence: TGCAGTGCCGCTAGCGGGAGGCTCCCCTACAATGAGCAGTTCTTC.

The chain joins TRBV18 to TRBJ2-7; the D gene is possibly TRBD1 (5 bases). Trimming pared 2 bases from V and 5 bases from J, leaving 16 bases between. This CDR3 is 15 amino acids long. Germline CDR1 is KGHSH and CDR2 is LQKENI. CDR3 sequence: CASSPGYGAENEQYF. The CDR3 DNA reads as TGTGCCAGCTCACCAGGGTATGGGGCTGAGAACGAGCAGTACTTC. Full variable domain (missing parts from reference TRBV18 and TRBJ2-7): NAGVMQNPRHLVRRRGQEARLRCSPMKGHSHVYWYRQLPEEGLKFMVYLQKENIIDESGMPKERFSAEFPKEGPSILRIQQVVRGDSAAYFCASSPGYGAENEQYFGPGTRLTVT.

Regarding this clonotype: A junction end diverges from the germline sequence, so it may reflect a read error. CDR3 in DNA: TGCGCCAGCAGCACTGGGACTAGCGCTCTTCACCAAGAGACCCAGTACTTT. This translates into CASSTGTSALHQETQYF. The chain employs TRBV5-1 and TRBJ2-5, with 10 nucleotides matching TRBD2. CDR1 SGHRS and CDR2 YFSETQ come from the germline V gene. The CDR3 runs to 17 residues.

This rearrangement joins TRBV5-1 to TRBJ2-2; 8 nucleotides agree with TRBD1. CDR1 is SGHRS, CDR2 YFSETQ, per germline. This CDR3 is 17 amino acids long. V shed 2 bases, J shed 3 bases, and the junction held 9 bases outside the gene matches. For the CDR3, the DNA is TGCGCCAGCAGCTTTACTCTTCGACAGGGGTACACCGGGGAGCTGTTTTTT. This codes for CASSFTLRQGYTGELFF.

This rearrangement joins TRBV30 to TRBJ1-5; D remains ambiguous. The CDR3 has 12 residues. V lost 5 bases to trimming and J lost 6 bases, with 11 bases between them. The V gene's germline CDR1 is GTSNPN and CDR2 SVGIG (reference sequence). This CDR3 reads CAWGNVGQPQHF. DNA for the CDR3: TGTGCCTGGGGGAACGTAGGTCAGCCCCAGCATTTT. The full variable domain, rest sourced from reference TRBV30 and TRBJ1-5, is SQTIHQWPATLVQPVGSPLSLECTVEGTSNPNLYWYRQAAGRGLQLLFYSVGIGQISSEVPQNLSASRPQDRQFILSSKKLLLSDSGFYLCAWGNVGQPQHFGDGTRLSIL.

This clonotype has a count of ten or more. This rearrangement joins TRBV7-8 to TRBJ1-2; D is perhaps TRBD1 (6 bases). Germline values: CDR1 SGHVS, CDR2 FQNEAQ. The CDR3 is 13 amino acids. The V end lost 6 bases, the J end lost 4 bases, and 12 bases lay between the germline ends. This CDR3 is CASRPTGTYGYTF. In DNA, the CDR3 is TGTGCCAGCAGGCCTACAGGGACCTATGGCTACACCTTC.

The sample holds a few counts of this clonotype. The CDR3 nucleotides read TGTGCCAGCAGCCGGGACCACGGGGAGACCCAGTACTTC. Its protein product is CASSRDHGETQYF. The chain is built from TRBV5-4 and TRBJ2-5, with D perhaps TRBD1 or TRBD2 (5 bases each). The CDR3 totals 13 residues. Germline CDR1 is SGHNT and CDR2 is YYREEE (reference sequence). V lost 4 bases and J 5 bases, leaving 12 bases between the germline ends.

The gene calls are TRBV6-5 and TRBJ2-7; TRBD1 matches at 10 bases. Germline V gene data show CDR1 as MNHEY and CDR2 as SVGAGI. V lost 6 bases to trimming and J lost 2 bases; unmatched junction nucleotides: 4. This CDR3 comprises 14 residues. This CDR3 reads CASRYGTGAYEQYF. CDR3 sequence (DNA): TGTGCCAGCAGGTACGGGACAGGGGCCTACGAGCAGTACTTC.

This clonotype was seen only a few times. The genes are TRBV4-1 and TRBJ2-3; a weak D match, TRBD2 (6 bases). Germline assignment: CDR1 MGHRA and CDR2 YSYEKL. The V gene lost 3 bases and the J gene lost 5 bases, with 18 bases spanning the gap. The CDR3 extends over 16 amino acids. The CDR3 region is CASSHHPGTDGDTQYF. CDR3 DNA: TGCGCCAGCAGCCACCACCCCGGGACTGACGGAGATACGCAGTATTTT.

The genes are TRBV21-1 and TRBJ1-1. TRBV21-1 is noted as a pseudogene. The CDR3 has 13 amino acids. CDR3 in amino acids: CASTNRFNTEAFF. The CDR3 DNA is TGTGCCAGCACTAATCGTTTTAACACTGAAGCTTTCTTT.

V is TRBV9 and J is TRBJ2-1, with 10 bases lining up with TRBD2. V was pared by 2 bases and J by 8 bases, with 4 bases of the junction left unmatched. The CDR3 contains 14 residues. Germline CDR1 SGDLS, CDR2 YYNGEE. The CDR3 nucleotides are TGTGCCAGCAGCGTGTCCGGGACTAGCGATGAGCAGTTCTTC. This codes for CASSVSGTSDEQFF. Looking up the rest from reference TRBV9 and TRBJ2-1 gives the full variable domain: DSGVTQTPKHLITATGQRVTLRCSPRSGDLSVYWYQQSLDQGLQFLIQYYNGEERAKGNILERFSAQQFPDLHSELNLSSLELGDSALYFCASSVSGTSDEQFFGPGTRLTVL.

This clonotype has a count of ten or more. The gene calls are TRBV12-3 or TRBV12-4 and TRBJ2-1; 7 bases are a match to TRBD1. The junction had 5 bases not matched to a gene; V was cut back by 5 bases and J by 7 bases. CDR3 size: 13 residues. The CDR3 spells CASSTGAGNEQFF. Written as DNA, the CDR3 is TGTGCCAGCAGTACAGGGGCAGGTAATGAGCAGTTCTTC.